This T cell receptor beta chain was sequenced in a study of blood T cell repertoires in COVID-19. As for the study in general: Sites in the United States, Italy and Spain provided acute and convalescent COVID-19 samples.

Per the germline V gene, CDR1 is MDHEN and CDR2 is SYDVKM. This CDR3 has 19 residues. With 5 bases clipped from V and 1 base from J, the junction kept 11 bases outside the gene matches. Here immunoSEQ multiplex PCR was the method, and the copy in TCRdb shows in-frame clones only, minus some. The sample holds about 140,000 clones, around nine tenths seen once. The chain links TRBV28 to TRBJ1-6, with 10 bases identical to TRBD1. The origin of this receptor is a woman between 40 and 55 years old with acute or convalescent COVID-19. What was sequenced was peripheral blood. CDR3 nucleotides: TGTGCCAGCAGTCAAGCCGGACAGGGGGGAAGTTCCTATAATTCACCCCTCCACTTT. This translates into CASSQAGQGGSSYNSPLHF.